The clone carrying this TCR beta chain came up once. Its antigen is unidentified. This record belongs to a study of Tregs in tolerant kidney transplant recipients. Measured with immunoSEQ multiplex PCR; TCRdb has only the in-frame clones, and not every one. The table lists 15,000 or so clones, 53% of them singletons. Recipient PBMCs carried a CFSE label and met irradiated graft donor PBMCs for 6 days before FACS sorting. Sample: CD4+ T cells from blood cultured with allogeneic cells, taken before the transplant. The clonotype originates from a human patient who received a combined kidney and bone marrow transplant.

The DNA for the CDR3 is TGTGCCAGCAGCGGTGGACAGGGAAATCTTGAAGCTTTCTTT. Encoded protein: CASSGGQGNLEAFF. The chain uses TRBV5-4 and TRBJ1-1; 8 bases match TRBD1. J was trimmed by 7 bases and V by 4 bases; bases with no gene match: 9. The germline gives CDR1 SGHNT, CDR2 YYREEE (reference sequence). This CDR3 region has 14 residues. The complete variable domain, with remaining parts taken from reference TRBV5-4 and TRBJ1-1, reads ETGVTQSPTHLIKTRGQQVTLRCSSQSGHNTVSWYQQALGQGPQFIFQYYREEENGRGNFPPRFSGLQFPNYSSELNVNALELDDSALYLCASSGGQGNLEAFFGQGTRLTVV.